A single sample gave rise to the 25 T cell receptor beta chains below, sequenced in a study of T cell repertoires in cytomegalovirus infection. Antigen specificity for these receptors is unknown. TCRdb fed the reads into MiXCR, producing one record per CDR3 protein. This sample carries around 300,000 distinct CDR3 sequences, 22% of them seen once, and the ten largest clones take about 20%. The specimen was cultured PBMCs, collected from culture after CMV antigen stimulation. These receptors were taken from a human donor in good health (CMV status not recorded). Some clones in this sample may be carry-over from other donors' samples.

The rearrangement joins TRBV20-1 to TRBJ2-5, with D possibly being TRBD1 (6 bases). Trimming left V 8 bases short and J 0 bases short, with 13 bases between. The CDR3 consists of 13 residues. Germline values: CDR1 DFQATT, CDR2 SNEGSKA (reference sequence). Here the CDR3 reads CSSGVWDQETQYF. DNA for the CDR3: TGCAGTTCAGGGGTGTGGGACCAAGAGACCCAGTACTTC.

J is TRBJ2-5 and V is TRBV11-2; D is perhaps TRBD1 or TRBD2 (6 bases each). V lost 2 bases and J lost 5, with 18 bases in between. CDR3 length equals 16 residues. Germline values: CDR1 SGHAT, CDR2 FQNNGV. CDR3 in amino acids: CASSLIGGSNGETQYF. The CDR3 bases are TGTGCCAGCAGCTTAATAGGGGGGAGTAATGGGGAGACCCAGTACTTC.

This clonotype has just one count. This chain joins TRBV10-3 and TRBJ2-3, with D possibly TRBD1 on 5 matching bases. With 4 bases removed from V and 3 bases from J, the gap between germline ends came to 23 bases. Germline V lookup: CDR1 ENHRY, CDR2 SYGVKD. CDR3 size: 18 residues. CDR3 sequence reads: CAISAALGRANNTDTQYF. DNA for the CDR3: TGTGCCATCAGTGCGGCGCTTGGCAGGGCAAACAATACAGATACGCAGTATTTT.

The CDR3 loop is CSASRTSGYNEQFF. DNA of the CDR3: TGCAGTGCTAGTAGGACTAGCGGTTACAATGAGCAGTTCTTC. This chain uses TRBV20-1 with TRBJ2-1; the match to TRBD2 covers 10 bases. The CDR3 is 14 residues long. After removal of 3 bases from V and 4 bases from J, the junction contained 3 bases not matched to a gene. The V gene's germline CDR1 is DFQATT and CDR2 SNEGSKA (reference sequence).

This clonotype was detected a few times. V gene TRBV12-3 or TRBV12-4 combines with J gene TRBJ2-5; 7 positions agree with TRBD1. The CDR3 length is 13 residues. The junction had 6 bases not matched to a gene; V was cut back by 6 bases and J by 5 bases. The CDR3 coding sequence is TGTGCCAGCAGCCCGGGACAGTGGGAGACCCAGTACTTC. It specifies CASSPGQWETQYF.

This clonotype was found a few times. The chain has TRBV10-2 and TRBJ2-7; D is unresolved. This CDR3 region has 11 residues. Germline CDR1 reads WSHSY; CDR2 reads SAAADI. The V end was cut by 6 bases, the J end by 4 bases, with 7 bases between. In DNA form, the CDR3 reads TGCGCCAGCAGGGATGGGTACGAGCAGTACGTC. Its translation: CASRDGYEQYV.

The J gene is TRBJ1-6, the V gene TRBV3-1; 8 bases are shared with TRBD1. CDR3 length: 15 residues. V shed 1 base and J 10 bases; nucleotides not matched to a gene: 6. CDR1 is LGHDT and CDR2 is YNNKEL in the germline V gene (reference sequence). CDR3 region: CASSQVPGGSSPLHF. CDR3 sequence (DNA): TGTGCCAGCAGCCAAGTCCCAGGGGGCTCCTCACCCCTCCACTTT.

This clonotype came up a few times. The genes are TRBV6-2 or TRBV6-3 and TRBJ1-5; TRBD1 is a possible D gene (5 bases). V was clipped by 2 bases and J by 7 bases, with 6 bases between them. Germline-derived CDR1 and CDR2 are MNHEY and SVGEGT. This CDR3 is built from 12 residues. The CDR3 DNA is TGTGCCAGCAGTTACGGGGGGCAGCCCCAGCATTTT. It translates to CASSYGGQPQHF.

The chain's CDR3 is CASGRDRAHSNQPQHF. The CDR3 bases are TGTGCCAGTGGGCGGGACAGGGCCCATAGCAATCAGCCCCAGCATTTT. This rearrangement joins TRBV19 to TRBJ1-5; 9 bases are shared with TRBD1. Unmatched junction bases numbered 8, after V lost 8 bases and J lost 0 bases. Germline lookup yields CDR1 LNHDA and CDR2 SQIVND (reference sequence). The CDR3 length is 16 residues.

The table lists this clonotype with a few counts. The chain combines TRBV6-1 with TRBJ2-7; D is unresolved. The CDR3 extends over 11 amino acids. The germline V and J ends were trimmed by 8 bases and 3 bases, with 8 bases remaining between them. Germline V CDR1 and CDR2: MNHNS, SASEGT. The CDR3 coding sequence is TGTGCCAGCCTTTGGAGCTACGAGCAGTACTTC. It specifies CASLWSYEQYF.

This clonotype was seen a handful of times. The chain has TRBV7-9 and TRBJ2-5, with 7 bases that match TRBD1. The ends lost 7 bases at V and 6 bases at J; junction bases unmatched: 8. Germline V lookup: CDR1 SEHNR, CDR2 FQNEAQ (reference sequence). This CDR3 is built from 13 residues. CDR3 DNA: TGTGCCAGCATCGACAGGGACCGAAAGACCCAGTACTTC. Amino acid sequence: CASIDRDRKTQYF.

This clonotype was found many times. J is TRBJ2-3 and V is TRBV7-2, with D maybe TRBD1 (6 bases). This CDR3 has 15 amino acids. With 2 bases removed from V and 2 bases from J, the gap between germline ends came to 11 bases. The V gene's germline CDR1 is SGHTA and CDR2 FQGNSA. The CDR3 spells CASSLTGLLTDTQYF. The CDR3 region has the DNA TGTGCCAGCAGCTTAACAGGGCTACTCACAGATACGCAGTATTTT.

This chain connects TRBV7-9 to TRBJ2-7; 16 bases align to TRBD2. CDR1 SEHNR and CDR2 FQNEAQ come from the germline V gene (reference sequence). The CDR3 extends over 16 amino acids. The V segment lost 4 bases and the J segment 3 bases; nucleotides outside the gene matches: 3. Here the CDR3 DNA reads TGTGCCAGCAGCTCGGGACTAGCGGGAGGGCACTACGAGCAGTACTTC. Translation gives CASSSGLAGGHYEQYF.

V usage is TRBV6-2 or TRBV6-3 and J usage is TRBJ2-1; 9 bases are a match to TRBD2. V was pared by 8 bases and J by 10 bases, with 6 bases of the junction left unmatched. This CDR3 is 12 amino acids long. Germline assignment: CDR1 MNHEY and CDR2 SVGEGT. The CDR3 region is CASGPSGAEQFF. In nucleotides, the CDR3 is TGTGCCAGCGGGCCTAGCGGGGCGGAGCAGTTCTTC.

The V call is TRBV12-3 or TRBV12-4, the J call TRBJ2-3, with D perhaps matching TRBD2 (5 bases). This CDR3 has 13 residues. The V end lost 8 bases, the J end lost 0 bases, and 9 bases lay between the germline ends. This chain's CDR3 is CASRRTSTDTQYF. The CDR3 nucleotides are TGTGCCAGCCGTCGGACTAGCACAGATACGCAGTATTTT.

Concerning this clonotype itself: At one end the junction does not follow the germline gene, possibly because of a read error. The chain couples TRBV5-3 to TRBJ2-7; D is perhaps TRBD1 (6 bases). TRBV5-3 is labeled an ORF, and its function is uncertain. This CDR3 has 15 amino acids. CDR3 loop: CASSLRAGEVYEQYF. The DNA for the CDR3 is TGTGCCAGCAGCTTGAGGGCAGGGGAAGTCTACGAGCAGTACTTC.

The chain is built from TRBV2 and TRBJ2-3; D is ambiguous. This CDR3 spans 13 amino acids. V was clipped by 6 bases and J by 1 base, with 8 bases between them. Germline CDR1 is SNHLY and CDR2 is FYNNEI. The CDR3 is CASRNSGTDTQYF. The DNA of the CDR3 is TGTGCCAGCAGAAACAGCGGCACAGATACGCAGTATTTT.

This sequence joins TRBV6-2 or TRBV6-3 and TRBJ1-1; D is uncertain. The V gene lost 4 bases and the J gene lost 5 bases, with 17 bases spanning the gap. The CDR3 runs to 15 residues. Germline assignment: CDR1 MNHEY and CDR2 SVGEGT. CDR3 loop: CASSSVTLGITEAFF. The CDR3 bases are TGTGCCAGCAGTTCAGTAACACTGGGAATAACTGAAGCTTTCTTT.

In the case of this clonotype: With a much larger clone just one base away, this may be a read error. The genes are TRBV6-6 and TRBJ2-7, with a tentative D call TRBD1 (6 bases). The ends were cut back, 11 bases at V and 1 base at J, with 18 bases in the middle. Germline V gene sequence: CDR1 MNHNY, CDR2 SVGAGI (reference sequence). There are 14 residues in the CDR3. CDR3 coding DNA: TGTGCCCCCAGGTCCAGGCAGGGGTCCTACGAGCAGTACGTC. It encodes CAPRSRQGSYEQYV.

This clonotype was counted ten times or more. The chain couples TRBV7-2 to TRBJ2-7; D assignment may be TRBD1 or TRBD2 (6 bases each). V lost 4 bases and J lost 3, with 13 bases in between. The CDR3 is 14 amino acids. Germline loops: CDR1 SGHTA, CDR2 FQGNSA. CDR3 loop: CASSSLEGVYEQYF. For the CDR3, the DNA is TGTGCCAGCAGCTCCCTGGAGGGGGTCTACGAGCAGTACTTC.

The rearrangement links TRBV11-3 to TRBJ2-1; D is unclear. V shed 5 bases and J shed 5 bases, with 16 bases lying between them. Germline lookup yields CDR1 SGHNT and CDR2 YENEEA. The CDR3 is made up of 15 amino acids. Written as DNA, the CDR3 is TGTGCCAGCAGCGGGAAGGGCGGATGGAACAATGAGCAGTTCTTC. Its translation is CASSGKGGWNNEQFF.

A few counts support this clonotype. The chain joins TRBV27 to TRBJ2-2; the match to TRBD1 covers 10 bases. V shed 6 bases and J 2 bases; nucleotides not matched to a gene: 9. The CDR3 has 17 residues. Germline V gene lookup returns CDR1 MNHEY and CDR2 SMNVEV (reference sequence). The CDR3 nucleotides read TGTGCCAGCAGCCAGGGACAGGGGAGAGCTAACACCGGGGAGCTGTTTTTT. Its protein is CASSQGQGRANTGELFF.

V usage is TRBV19 and J usage is TRBJ1-4; D is undetermined. Germline-derived CDR1 and CDR2 are LNHDA and SQIVND (reference sequence). V was shortened by 6 bases and J by 8 bases, with 4 bases between the two germline ends. CDR3 length: 10 residues. The CDR3, as DNA: TGTGCCAGTAGGGGGGAAAAACTGTTTTTT. It is translated as CASRGEKLFF. The entire variable domain, with the rest obtained from reference TRBV19 and TRBJ1-4, is as follows: DGGITQSPKYLFRKEGQNVTLSCEQNLNHDAMYWYRQDPGQGLRLIYYSQIVNDFQKGDIAEGYSVSREKKESFPLTVTSAQKNPTAFYLCASRGEKLFFGSGTQLSVL.

This clonotype was observed a handful of times. This chain connects TRBV6-2 or TRBV6-3 to TRBJ1-1; TRBD1 might be the D (6 bases). Trimming shortened V by 4 bases and J by 0 bases, and 18 bases separated the two germline ends. The CDR3 runs to 17 residues. Germline CDR1 and CDR2: MNHEY and SVGEGT. DNA of the CDR3: TGTGCCAGCAGTTCTGGCAGGGGAGCTATGATGAACACTGAAGCTTTCTTT. Encoded protein: CASSSGRGAMMNTEAFF.

This clonotype was counted a few times. The chain carries TRBV18 and TRBJ1-1, with D tentatively TRBD1 (6 bases). Trimming stripped 3 bases from V and 4 bases from J, with 12 bases between. Per the germline V gene, CDR1 is KGHSH and CDR2 is LQKENI. The CDR3 has 14 residues. The CDR3 loop is CASSPAGVTTEAFF. In DNA, the CDR3 is TGTGCCAGCTCACCTGCAGGGGTGACCACTGAAGCTTTCTTT.